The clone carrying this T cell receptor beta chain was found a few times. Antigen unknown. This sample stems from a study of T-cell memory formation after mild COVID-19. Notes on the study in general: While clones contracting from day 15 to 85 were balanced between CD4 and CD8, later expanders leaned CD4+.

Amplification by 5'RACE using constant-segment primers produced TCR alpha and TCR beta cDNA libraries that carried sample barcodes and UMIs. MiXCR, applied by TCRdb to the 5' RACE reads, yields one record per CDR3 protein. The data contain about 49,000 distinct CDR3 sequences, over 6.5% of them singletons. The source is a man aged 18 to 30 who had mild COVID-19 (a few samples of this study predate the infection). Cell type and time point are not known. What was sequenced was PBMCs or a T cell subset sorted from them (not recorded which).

DNA of the CDR3: TGTGCCAGCAGCTTGCGGAGGGAGAGGGAGACCCAGTACTTC. Amino acid sequence: CASSLRRERETQYF. V is TRBV13 and J is TRBJ2-5, with D perhaps TRBD2 (6 bases). The length of the CDR3 is 14 residues. Trimming removed 3 bases from V and 5 bases from J, with 13 bases in between. Germline V CDR1 and CDR2: PRHDT, FYEKMQ (reference sequence).